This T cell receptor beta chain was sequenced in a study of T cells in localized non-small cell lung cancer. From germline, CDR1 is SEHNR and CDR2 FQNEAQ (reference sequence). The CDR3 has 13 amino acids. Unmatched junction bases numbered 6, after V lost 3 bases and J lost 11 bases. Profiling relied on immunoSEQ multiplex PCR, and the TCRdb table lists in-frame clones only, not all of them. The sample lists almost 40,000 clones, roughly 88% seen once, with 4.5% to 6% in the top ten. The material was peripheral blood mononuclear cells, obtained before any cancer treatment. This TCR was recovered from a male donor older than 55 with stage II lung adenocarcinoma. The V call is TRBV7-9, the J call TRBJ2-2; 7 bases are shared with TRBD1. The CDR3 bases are TGTGCCAGCAGCTTTATTACAGGGGACGAGCTGTTTTTT. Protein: CASSFITGDELFF. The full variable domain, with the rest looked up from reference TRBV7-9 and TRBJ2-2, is DTGVSQNPRHKITKRGQNVTFRCDPISEHNRLYWYRQTLGQGPEFLTYFQNEAQLEKSRLLSDRFSAERPKGSFSTLEIQRTEQGDSAMYLCASSFITGDELFFGEGSRLTVL.